This TCR beta chain was documented in a study of blood T cell repertoires in COVID-19. Overall study context: Sites in the United States, Italy and Spain provided acute and convalescent COVID-19 samples.

Source study methods: Researchers report that nucleated cell counts were estimated from reference gene primer amplification. Sequencing used immunoSEQ multiplex PCR; TCRdb keeps in-frame clones, though not all of them. The V and J calls and the clone size are those of that table, but D and trimming were determined from the DNA. The sample consists of some 46,000 clones, around 80% of them appearing once. Germline V gives CDR1 LNHDA, CDR2 SQIVND (reference sequence). Trimming left V 8 bases short and J 0 bases short, with 11 bases between. The CDR3 totals 14 residues. This receptor was taken from a woman aged 55-70 years with acute or convalescent COVID-19. Sequenced: peripheral blood. The rearrangement joins TRBV19 to TRBJ1-5; possible D gene TRBD1, 5 bases. This CDR3 is CASDTGYSNQPQHF. The DNA for the CDR3 is TGTGCCAGTGACACAGGTTATAGCAATCAGCCCCAGCATTTT.